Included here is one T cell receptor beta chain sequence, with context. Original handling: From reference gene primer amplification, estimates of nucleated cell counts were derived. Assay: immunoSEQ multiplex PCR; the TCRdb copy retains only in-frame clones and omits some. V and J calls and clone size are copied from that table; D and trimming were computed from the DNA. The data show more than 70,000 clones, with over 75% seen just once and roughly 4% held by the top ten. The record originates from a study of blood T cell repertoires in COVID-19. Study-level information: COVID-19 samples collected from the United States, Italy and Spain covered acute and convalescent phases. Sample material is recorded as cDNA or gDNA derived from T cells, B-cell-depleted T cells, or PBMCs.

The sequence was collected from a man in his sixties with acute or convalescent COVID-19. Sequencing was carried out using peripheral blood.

The CDR3 protein is CASSISGRSTDTQYF. As DNA, the CDR3 is TGCGCCAGCAGTATTAGCGGGAGATCAACAGATACGCAGTATTTT. The chain uses TRBV5-1 and TRBJ2-3, with TRBD2 identical over 9 bases. V trimming: 5 bases; J trimming: 3 bases; junction bases outside the gene matches: 7. The CDR3 consists of 15 residues. CDR1 is SGHRS and CDR2 is YFSETQ in the germline V gene.